This TCR beta chain was captured in a study of cytomegalovirus exposure and HLA in healthy donors. Study context: A prior analysis found more than 90 million unique TCR beta sequences from approximately 190 million T cells. Across a few hundred genotyped donors, approximately 80% landed in the Caucasian-associated ancestry cluster. Overall study findings and caveats: There were 150 to 200 TCR beta chains listed as cytomegalovirus-associated.

PCR employed 60 Vbeta and 13 Jbeta primers. Sequencing was performed with immunoSEQ multiplex PCR; in TCRdb, only in-frame clones are kept and a portion is missing. The sample records 130,000 to 150,000 clones, around four fifths being singletons. Healthy bone marrow donors made up the cohort. On this clone: Its antigen is not known.

The source is an older woman in good health and CMV-seropositive. Sequenced input: PBMCs.

CDR3 amino acids: CASSYQVTGELFF. The CDR3 region has the DNA TGTGCCAGCAGTTATCAGGTTACCGGGGAGCTGTTTTTT. The genes are TRBV28 and TRBJ2-2; D not resolved. V was clipped by 4 bases and J by 5 bases, with 8 bases between them. Germline assignment: CDR1 MDHEN and CDR2 SYDVKM. The CDR3 covers 13 residues. Variable domain in full (rest from reference TRBV28 and TRBJ2-2): DVKVTQSSRYLVKRTGEKVFLECVQDMDHENMFWYRQDPGLGLRLIYFSYDVKMKEKGDIPEGYSVSREKKERFSLILESASTNQTSMYLCASSYQVTGELFFGEGSRLTVL.